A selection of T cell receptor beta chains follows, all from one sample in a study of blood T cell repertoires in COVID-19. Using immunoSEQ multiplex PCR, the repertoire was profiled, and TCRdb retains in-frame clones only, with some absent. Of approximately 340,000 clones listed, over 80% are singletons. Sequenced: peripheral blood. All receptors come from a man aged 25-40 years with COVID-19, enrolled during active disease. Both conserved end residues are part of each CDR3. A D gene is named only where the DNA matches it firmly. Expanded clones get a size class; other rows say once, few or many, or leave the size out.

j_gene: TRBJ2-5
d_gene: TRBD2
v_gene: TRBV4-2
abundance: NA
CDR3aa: CASSQSQPPSGLQETQYF
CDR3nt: TGTGCCAGCAGCCAATCCCAGCCCCCTAGCGGCCTCCAAGAGACCCAGTACTTC

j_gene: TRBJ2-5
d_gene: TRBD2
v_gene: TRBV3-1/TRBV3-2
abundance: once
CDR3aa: CASSQSTGTSVGTQYF
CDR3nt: TGTGCCAGCAGCCAGTCAACCGGGACTAGCGTTGGGACCCAGTACTTC

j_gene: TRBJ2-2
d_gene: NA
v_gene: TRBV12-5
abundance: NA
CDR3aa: CASGLGQGNTGELFF
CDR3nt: TGTGCTAGTGGTTTGGGCCAGGGGAACACCGGGGAGCTGTTTTTT

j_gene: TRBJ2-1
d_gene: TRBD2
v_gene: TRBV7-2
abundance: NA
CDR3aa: CASSTSGGWSYNEQFF
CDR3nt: TGTGCCAGCAGTACTAGCGGGGGTTGGTCCTACAATGAGCAGTTCTTC

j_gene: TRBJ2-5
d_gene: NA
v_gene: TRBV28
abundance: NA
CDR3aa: CASILGSGGRGETQYF
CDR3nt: NA

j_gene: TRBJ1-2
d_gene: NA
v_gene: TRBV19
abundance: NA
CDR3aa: CASTDRANYGYTF
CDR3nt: TGTGCCAGTACCGACAGAGCTAACTATGGCTACACCTTC

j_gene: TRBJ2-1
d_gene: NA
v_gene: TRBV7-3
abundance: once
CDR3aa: CASSFQNYNEQFF
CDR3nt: TGTGCCAGCAGCTTTCAGAACTACAATGAGCAGTTCTTC

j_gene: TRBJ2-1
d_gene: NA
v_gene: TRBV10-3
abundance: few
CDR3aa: CAIGDTYNEQFF
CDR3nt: TGTGCCATCGGGGACACTTACAATGAGCAGTTCTTC

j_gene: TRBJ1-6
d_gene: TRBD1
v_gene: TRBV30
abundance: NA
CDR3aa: CAWSVTGGSYNSPLHF
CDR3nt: TGTGCCTGGAGTGTAACAGGGGGCAGCTATAATTCACCCCTCCACTTT

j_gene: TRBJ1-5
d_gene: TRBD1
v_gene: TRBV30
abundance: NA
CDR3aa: CAWSPGQGNQPQHF
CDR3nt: TGTGCCTGGAGCCCGGGACAGGGGAATCAGCCCCAGCATTTT

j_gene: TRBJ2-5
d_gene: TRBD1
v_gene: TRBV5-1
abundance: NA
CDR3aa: CASSPGQGYHF
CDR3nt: TGCGCCAGCAGCCCCGGACAGGGTTACCACTTC

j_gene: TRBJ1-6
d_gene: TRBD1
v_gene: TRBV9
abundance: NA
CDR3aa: CTSSLAGGSWNSPLHF
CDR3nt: TGTACCAGCAGCCTAGCAGGGGGCTCTTGGAATTCACCCCTCCACTTT

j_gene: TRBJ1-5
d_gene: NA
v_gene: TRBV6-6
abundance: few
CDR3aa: CASTYGGFQPQHF
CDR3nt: TGTGCCAGCACCTATGGAGGATTCCAGCCCCAGCATTTT

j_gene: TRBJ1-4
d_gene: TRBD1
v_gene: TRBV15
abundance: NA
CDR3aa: CATSRDRGTRDRHEKLFF
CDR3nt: TGTGCCACCAGCAGAGATCGCGGGACAAGGGACAGGCATGAAAAACTGTTTTTT

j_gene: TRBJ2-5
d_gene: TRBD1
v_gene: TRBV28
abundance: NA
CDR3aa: CATGGREQETQYF
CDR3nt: TGTGCCACAGGGGGCCGAGAACAAGAGACCCAGTACTTC

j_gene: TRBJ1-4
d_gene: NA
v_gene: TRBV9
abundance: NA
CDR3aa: CASSVGQTNEKLFF
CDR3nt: TGTGCCAGCAGCGTAGGGCAGACTAATGAAAAACTGTTTTTT

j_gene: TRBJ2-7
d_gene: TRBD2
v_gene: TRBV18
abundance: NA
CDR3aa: CASSPRLAGGNYEQYF
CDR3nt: TGTGCCAGCTCACCCCGACTAGCGGGAGGGAACTACGAGCAGTACTTC

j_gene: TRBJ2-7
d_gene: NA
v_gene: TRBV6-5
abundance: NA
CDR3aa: CASSSWDNYEQYF
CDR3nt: TGTGCCAGCAGTAGCTGGGACAACTACGAGCAGTACTTC

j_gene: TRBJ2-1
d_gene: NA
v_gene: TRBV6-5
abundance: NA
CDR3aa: CAINAQVRNEQFF
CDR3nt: TGTGCCATCAATGCACAGGTGCGCAATGAGCAGTTCTTC

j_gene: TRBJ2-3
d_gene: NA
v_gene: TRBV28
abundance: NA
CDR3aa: CASSSSGSTDTQYF
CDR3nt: TGTGCCAGCAGTTCCTCGGGGAGCACAGATACGCAGTATTTT

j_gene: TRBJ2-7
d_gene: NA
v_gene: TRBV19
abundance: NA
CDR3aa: CASSKQGVGYEQYF
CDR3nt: TGTGCCAGTAGTAAACAGGGAGTTGGCTACGAGCAGTACTTC

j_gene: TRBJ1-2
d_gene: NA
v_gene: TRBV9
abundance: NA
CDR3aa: CASSVLQGTGYTF
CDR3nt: TGTGCCAGCAGCGTACTACAGGGTACTGGCTACACCTTC